One and the same sample provided the 10 T cell receptor beta chains below, sequenced in a study of T cells in women clearing cervical HPV infection. Assay: immunoSEQ multiplex PCR; the TCRdb copy retains only in-frame clones and omits some. Across 25,000 to 35,000 clones, the top ten clones capture around 6.6% of the sample. The specimen sequenced was blood buffy coat. These receptors came from a woman between 18 and 70 years old with a cervical HPV16 infection that either progressed to CIN3+ or cleared (not recorded which).

The CDR3: CASSQGLAGGRNEQYF. The covered CDR3 bases are TGCGCCAGCAGCCAAGGCCTAGCGGGGGGGCGTAACGAG. V gene TRBV4-1 combines with J gene TRBJ2-7; 12 nucleotides match TRBD2. Read coverage stops 3 residues before the CDR3 terminus; the germline J gene supplies the remainder. The CDR3 totals 16 residues. Losses at the gene ends were 1 base for V and 5 bases for J; bases not matched to a gene: 6. Germline values: CDR1 MGHRA, CDR2 YSYEKL.

CDR3 DNA, as far as it was read: TGTGCCAGCAGCTTGGAGGGACAGGCTAATGAAAAA. Translation: CASSLEGQANEK. The complete CDR3 sequence is CASSLEGQANEKLFF. V is TRBV5-4 and J is TRBJ1-4; 8 bases map to TRBD1. Read data end 3 residues before the CDR3 end; the end is taken from the germline J gene. The trim removed 0 bases at V and 3 bases at J, leaving 1 base unmatched. CDR3 length: 15 residues. Germline V gene sequence: CDR1 SGHNT, CDR2 YYREEE (reference sequence).

As to this clone: Read coverage stops 3 residues before the CDR3 terminus; the germline J gene supplies the remainder. The chain combines TRBV7-2 with TRBJ2-3, with D hard to call. With 1 base removed from V and 2 bases from J, the gap between germline ends came to 10 bases. CDR1 and CDR2 from the germline V gene are SGHTA and FQGNSA. The CDR3 length is 15 residues. CDR3 loop: CASSLVASHTDTQYF. CDR3 DNA, as far as it was read: TGTGCCAGCAGCTTAGTAGCCTCCCACACAGATACG.

Regarding this clone: The CDR3 extends 3 residues past the end of the read, so its final part is completed from the germline J gene. The rearrangement joins TRBV12-3 or TRBV12-4 to TRBJ2-3; no firm D call. Trimming shortened V by 7 bases and J by 6 bases, and 8 bases separated the two germline ends. This CDR3 spans 11 amino acids. CDR3 DNA, as far as it was read: TGTGCCAGCACCCCTCGGGATACG. Translating gives CASTPRDT. The full CDR3 reads CASTPRDTQYF.

A remark on this clone: The read ends 3 residues before the CDR3 terminus; that terminus is restored from the germline J gene. The V call is TRBV2, the J call TRBJ1-5; possible D gene TRBD1, 5 bases. Trimming stripped 6 bases from V and 0 bases from J, with 12 bases between. The CDR3 length is 15 residues. Germline V gene lookup returns CDR1 SNHLY and CDR2 FYNNEI. Incomplete CDR3 DNA: TGTGCCAGCAGCTATGAACAGGATAGCAATCAGCCC. Translating gives CASSYEQDSNQP. The whole CDR3 is CASSYEQDSNQPQHF.

Regarding this clone: The read comes to an end 3 residues before the CDR3 does, leaving the germline J gene to fill in the end. The chain links TRBV5-1 to TRBJ1-2; 9 bases match TRBD1. The ends lost 3 bases at V and 0 bases at J; junction bases unmatched: 3. This CDR3 comprises 15 residues. The germline V gene has CDR1 SGHRS and CDR2 YFSETQ. The CDR3 is CASSSGQGPNYGYTF. CDR3 bases read: TGCGCCAGCAGCTCAGGACAGGGGCCTAACTATGGC.

Concerning this clone itself: The CDR3 extends 3 residues past the end of the read, so its final part is completed from the germline J gene. The chain joins TRBV28 to TRBJ1-5, with TRBD1 identical over 7 bases. After removal of 6 bases from V and 0 bases from J, the junction contained 5 bases not matched to a gene. Looked up from germline, CDR1 is MDHEN and CDR2 is SYDVKM. This CDR3 is 15 amino acids long. The covered CDR3 bases are TGTGCCAGCAGACCGACAGGGTATAGCAATCAGCCC. Translation: CASRPTGYSNQP. From start to end, the CDR3 is CASRPTGYSNQPQHF. Together with reference TRBV28 and TRBJ1-5, the CDR3 gives the full variable domain: DVKVTQSSRYLVKRTGEKVFLECVQDMDHENMFWYRQDPGLGLRLIYFSYDVKMKEKGDIPEGYSVSREKKERFSLILESASTNQTSMYLCASRPTGYSNQPQHFGDGTRLSIL.

With regard to this clone: The sequenced fragment ends 3 residues before the CDR3 boundary, so the rest is inferred from the germline J gene. V gene TRBV7-2 combines with J gene TRBJ2-7, with 8 bases identical to TRBD2. The germline gives CDR1 SGHTA, CDR2 FQGNSA. CDR3 length equals 15 residues. Unmatched junction bases numbered 4, after V lost 3 bases and J lost 0 bases. CDR3 sequence: CASSFSLADSYEQYF. Incomplete CDR3 DNA: TGTGCCAGCAGCTTTTCACTAGCGGACTCCTACGAG.

Its frequency marks this clone as medium-sized. The sequence runs out 3 residues before the end of the CDR3; the remainder is reconstructed from the germline J gene. The chain combines TRBV10-1 with TRBJ1-1; D is perhaps TRBD1 (6 bases). Germline lookup yields CDR1 WNHNN and CDR2 SYGVQD (reference sequence). The germline V and J ends were trimmed by 8 bases and 3 bases, with 13 bases remaining between them. There are 13 residues in the CDR3. The CDR3 sequence: CASRRGADTEAFF. CDR3 DNA (partial): TGCGCCAGCCGTCGGGGGGCTGACACTGAA.

Regarding this clone: The CDR3 goes on 3 residues after the read ends, and that part is filled in from the germline J gene. The genes are TRBV12-3 or TRBV12-4 and TRBJ1-1, with D uncertain. V was pared by 2 bases and J by 0 bases, with 7 bases between. The CDR3 totals 14 residues. CDR3 protein: CASSLQSLNTEAFF. The sequenced CDR3 bases are TGTGCCAGCAGTTTACAAAGCTTGAACACTGAA.